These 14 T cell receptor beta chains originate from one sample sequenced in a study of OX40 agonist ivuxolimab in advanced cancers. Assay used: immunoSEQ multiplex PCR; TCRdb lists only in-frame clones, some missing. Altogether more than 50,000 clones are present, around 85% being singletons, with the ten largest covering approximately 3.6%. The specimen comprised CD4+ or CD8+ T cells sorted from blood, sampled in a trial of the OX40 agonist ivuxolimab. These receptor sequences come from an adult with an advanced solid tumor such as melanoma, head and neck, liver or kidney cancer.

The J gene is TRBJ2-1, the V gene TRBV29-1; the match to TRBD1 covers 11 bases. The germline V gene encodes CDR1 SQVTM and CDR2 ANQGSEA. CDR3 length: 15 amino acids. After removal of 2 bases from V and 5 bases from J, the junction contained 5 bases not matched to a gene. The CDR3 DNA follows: TGCAGCGTTGAACTTGGACAGGGGGCGCACAATGAGCAGTTCTTC. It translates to CSVELGQGAHNEQFF.

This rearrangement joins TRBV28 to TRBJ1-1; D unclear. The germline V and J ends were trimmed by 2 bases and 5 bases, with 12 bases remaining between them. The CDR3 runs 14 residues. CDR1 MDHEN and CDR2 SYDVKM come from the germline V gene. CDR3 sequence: CASSLPNARTEAFF. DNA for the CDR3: TGTGCCAGCAGTTTACCCAATGCGAGGACTGAAGCTTTCTTT.

The CDR3 coding sequence is TGTGCCAGCAGCCACTCTGCCTACGAGCAGTACTTC. It is translated as CASSHSAYEQYF. The chain joins TRBV7-9 to TRBJ2-7; no clear D. Germline-derived CDR1 and CDR2 are SEHNR and FQNEAQ (reference sequence). The V end was cut by 5 bases, the J end by 2 bases, with 7 bases between. This CDR3 comprises 12 residues.

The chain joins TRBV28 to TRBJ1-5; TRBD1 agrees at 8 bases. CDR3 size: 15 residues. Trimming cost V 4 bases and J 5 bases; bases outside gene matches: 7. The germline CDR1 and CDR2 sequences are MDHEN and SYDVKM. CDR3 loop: CASSSPGGSYQPQHF. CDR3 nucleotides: TGTGCCAGCAGTTCACCAGGGGGCAGTTATCAGCCCCAGCATTTT.

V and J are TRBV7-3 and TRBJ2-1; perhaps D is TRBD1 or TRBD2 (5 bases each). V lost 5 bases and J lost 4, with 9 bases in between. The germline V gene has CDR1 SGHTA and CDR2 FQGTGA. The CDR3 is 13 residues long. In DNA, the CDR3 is TGTGCCAGCAGCATGGGACCATACAATGAGCAGTTCTTC. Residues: CASSMGPYNEQFF.

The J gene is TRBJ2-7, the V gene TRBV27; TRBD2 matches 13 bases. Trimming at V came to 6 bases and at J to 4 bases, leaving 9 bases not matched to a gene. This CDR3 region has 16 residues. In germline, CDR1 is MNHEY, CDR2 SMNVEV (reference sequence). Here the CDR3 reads CASRKGLAGTGYEQYF. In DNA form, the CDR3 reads TGTGCCAGCAGAAAGGGACTAGCGGGGACTGGGTACGAGCAGTACTTC.

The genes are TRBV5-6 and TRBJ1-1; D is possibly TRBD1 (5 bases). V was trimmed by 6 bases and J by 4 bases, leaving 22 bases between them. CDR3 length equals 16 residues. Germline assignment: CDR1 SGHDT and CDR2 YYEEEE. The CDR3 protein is CASNAYGVGGGTEAFF. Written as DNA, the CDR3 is TGTGCCAGCAACGCTTACGGAGTGGGTGGGGGCACTGAAGCTTTCTTT.

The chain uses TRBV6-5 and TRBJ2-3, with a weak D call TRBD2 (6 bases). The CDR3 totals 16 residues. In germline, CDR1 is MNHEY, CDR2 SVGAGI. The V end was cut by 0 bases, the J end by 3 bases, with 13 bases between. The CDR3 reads CASSYSGGKLTDTQYF. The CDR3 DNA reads TGTGCCAGCAGTTACTCGGGCGGGAAGTTGACAGATACGCAGTATTTT.

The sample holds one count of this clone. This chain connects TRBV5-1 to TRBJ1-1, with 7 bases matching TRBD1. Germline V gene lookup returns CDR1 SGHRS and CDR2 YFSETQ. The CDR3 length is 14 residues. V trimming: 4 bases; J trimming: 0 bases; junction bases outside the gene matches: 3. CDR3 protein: CASSSTGVNTEAFF. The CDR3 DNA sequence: TGCGCCAGCAGCAGCACAGGGGTGAACACTGAAGCTTTCTTT.

This CDR3 reads CASSTGRGSYEQYF. CDR3 in DNA: TGTGCCAGTAGCACAGGGAGGGGATCCTACGAGCAGTACTTC. The chain combines TRBV19 with TRBJ2-7, with D perhaps TRBD2 (7 bases). Trimming shortened V by 6 bases and J by 1 base, and 13 bases separated the two germline ends. This CDR3 spans 14 amino acids. Germline V lookup: CDR1 LNHDA, CDR2 SQIVND (reference sequence).

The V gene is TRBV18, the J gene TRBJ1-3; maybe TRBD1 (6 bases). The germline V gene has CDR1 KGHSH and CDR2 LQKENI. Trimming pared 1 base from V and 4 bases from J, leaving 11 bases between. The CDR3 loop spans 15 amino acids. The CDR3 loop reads CASSPRQENGNTIYF. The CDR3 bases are TGTGCCAGCTCACCACGACAGGAAAACGGAAACACCATATATTTT.

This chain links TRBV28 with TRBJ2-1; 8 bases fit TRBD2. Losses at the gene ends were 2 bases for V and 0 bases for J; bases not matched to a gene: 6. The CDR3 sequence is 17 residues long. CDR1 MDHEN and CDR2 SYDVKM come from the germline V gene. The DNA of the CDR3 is TGTGCCAGCAGTTTAGCGGGGGGCGGTGGCTCCTACAATGAGCAGTTCTTC. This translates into CASSLAGGGGSYNEQFF.

CDR3 nucleotide sequence: TGTGCCAGCTTAGCGGGTTCTAGAGATACGCAGTATTTT. It codes for CASLAGSRDTQYF. The rearrangement joins TRBV28 to TRBJ2-3; TRBD2 matches at 7 bases. The CDR3 sequence is 13 residues long. CDR1 and CDR2 (germline): MDHEN, SYDVKM. V gave up 8 bases and J gave up 5 bases; unmatched junction bases: 7. The full variable domain, its missing parts supplied by reference TRBV28 and TRBJ2-3, is DVKVTQSSRYLVKRTGEKVFLECVQDMDHENMFWYRQDPGLGLRLIYFSYDVKMKEKGDIPEGYSVSREKKERFSLILESASTNQTSMYLCASLAGSRDTQYFGPGTRLTVL.

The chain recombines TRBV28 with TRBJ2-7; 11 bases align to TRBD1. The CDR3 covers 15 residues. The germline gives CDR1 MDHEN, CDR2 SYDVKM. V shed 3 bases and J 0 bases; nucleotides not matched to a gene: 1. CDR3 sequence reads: CASSLGTGGSYEQYF. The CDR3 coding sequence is TGTGCCAGCAGTTTGGGGACAGGGGGCTCCTACGAGCAGTACTTC. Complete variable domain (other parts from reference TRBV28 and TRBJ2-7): DVKVTQSSRYLVKRTGEKVFLECVQDMDHENMFWYRQDPGLGLRLIYFSYDVKMKEKGDIPEGYSVSREKKERFSLILESASTNQTSMYLCASSLGTGGSYEQYFGPGTRLTVT.